The clone carrying this T cell receptor (beta chain) was found a few times. The antigen remains undetermined. Via the markers CD45RO/CCR7/CD25/CD127/CD95/CD27, stem cell-like memory, regulatory, central memory and naive CD4+ cells were sorted. Once sorted, every population was more than 98% pure. The data derive from a study of beta chain features in type 1 diabetes. Overall study context: The patients were much like the healthy donors in age, gender and cell yields. Study observations and caveats: A closer apparent resemblance between naive, central memory and Treg TCRB repertoires was seen in patients than in healthy donors. When Type 1 diabetes patients were examined, their TCRB CDR3s proved moderately but significantly shorter in all four CD4+ subsets.

The whole isolated RNA underwent reverse transcription, so sequencing captured expressed TCRB transcripts. Using immunoSEQ multiplex PCR, the repertoire was profiled, and TCRdb retains in-frame clones only, with some absent. Here the sample spans 600,000 or so clones, over 12% being singletons. The source is a man aged 18 to 35 with type 1 diabetes. Sequenced material: naive CD4+ T cells from blood.

In DNA form, the CDR3 reads TGTGCCAGCAAAGCGGGAGGAACCTACAATGAGCAGTTCTTC. Translation gives CASKAGGTYNEQFF. This chain connects TRBV6-1 to TRBJ2-1; 9 bases fit TRBD2. The CDR3 is 14 amino acids. The junction had 3 bases not matched to a gene; V was cut back by 7 bases and J by 2 bases. The germline V gene encodes CDR1 MNHNS and CDR2 SASEGT.